Each of the 13 T cell receptor beta chains below was sequenced from the same sample in a study of OX40 agonist ivuxolimab in advanced cancers. Sequencing was performed with immunoSEQ multiplex PCR; in TCRdb, only in-frame clones are kept and a portion is missing. The data contain roughly 57,000 clones, more than 70% of them seen just once; the ten biggest clones take up approximately 2.3%. Here the sequenced sample was CD4+ or CD8+ T cells sorted from blood, taken in a trial of the OX40 agonist ivuxolimab. The receptors here all came from an adult with an advanced solid tumor such as melanoma, head and neck, liver or kidney cancer.

The chain links TRBV19 to TRBJ1-1; 7 bases align to TRBD1. The V gene's germline CDR1 is LNHDA and CDR2 SQIVND (reference sequence). V trimming: 9 bases; J trimming: 4 bases; junction bases outside the gene matches: 14. The CDR3 runs 15 residues. CDR3 sequence: CASAGGALGGTEAFF. CDR3 in DNA: TGTGCCAGCGCAGGGGGGGCGCTGGGGGGCACTGAAGCTTTCTTT.

The chain couples TRBV7-2 to TRBJ1-3; D is undetermined. The V gene lost 6 bases and the J gene lost 0 bases, with 12 bases spanning the gap. The CDR3 covers 15 residues. CDR1 and CDR2 from the germline V gene are SGHTA and FQGNSA. Written as DNA, the CDR3 is TGTGCCAGCAGATTGGTCGGTAGCTCTGGAAACACCATATATTTT. As protein: CASRLVGSSGNTIYF. Full variable domain (remainder filled in from reference TRBV7-2 and TRBJ1-3): GAGVSQSPSNKVTEKGKDVELRCDPISGHTALYWYRQSLGQGLEFLIYFQGNSAPDKSGLPSDRFSAERTGGSVSTLTIQRTQQEDSAVYLCASRLVGSSGNTIYFGEGSWLTVV.

V is TRBV27 and J is TRBJ1-3; D uncertain. This CDR3 contains 18 residues. Trimming shortened V by 1 base and J by 0 bases, and 16 bases separated the two germline ends. The V gene's germline CDR1 is MNHEY and CDR2 SMNVEV (reference sequence). The CDR3 region is CASSLYGSTRSSGNTIYF. Here the CDR3 DNA reads TGTGCCAGCAGTTTATACGGCAGCACCCGAAGCTCTGGAAACACCATATATTTT.

The chain couples TRBV2 to TRBJ2-5; 12 bases align to TRBD2. The germline V gene encodes CDR1 SNHLY and CDR2 FYNNEI. V lost 5 bases and J lost 4; bases outside the gene matches: 8. This CDR3 is built from 16 residues. CDR3 amino acids: CASSSLGLAGRETQYF. As DNA, the CDR3 is TGTGCCAGCAGTTCCCTCGGACTAGCGGGGAGAGAGACCCAGTACTTC.

This clone appeared a single time. The chain links TRBV12-2 to TRBJ1-4; the D call TRBD1 from the table was never checked on the DNA. TRBV12-2 is flagged as a pseudogene. This CDR3 is 18 amino acids long. CDR3 nucleotide sequence: TGTGCAAGTCGCTCACGGACAGGGGGTAAGGGGACTAATGAAAAACTGTTTTTT. It yields the protein CASRSRTGGKGTNEKLFF.

This clone was observed once. CDR3: CASSFKRESTEAFF. The DNA of the CDR3 is TGTGCCAGCAGCTTTAAAAGGGAAAGCACTGAAGCTTTCTTT. The rearrangement uses TRBV5-5 and TRBJ1-1; no definite D call. The V end was cut by 2 bases, the J end by 4 bases, with 12 bases between. The CDR3 contains 14 residues. Germline CDR1 SGHKS, CDR2 YYEKEE (reference sequence).

The genes are TRBV5-1 and TRBJ2-6; TRBD1 aligns across 9 bases. The germline V gene has CDR1 SGHRS and CDR2 YFSETQ. Germline trimming cut 3 bases from V and 4 bases from J; bases unmatched to any gene: 5. This CDR3 is built from 16 residues. The CDR3 bases are TGCGCCAGCAGCTCCGGGACAGGGTCGGGGGCCAACGTCCTGACTTTC. It translates to CASSSGTGSGANVLTF. The full variable domain, in which reference TRBV5-1 and TRBJ2-6 provide the parts outside the CDR3, is KAGVTQTPRYLIKTRGQQVTLSCSPISGHRSVSWYQQTPGQGLQFLFEYFSETQRNKGNFPGRFSGRQFSNSRSEMNVSTLELGDSALYLCASSSGTGSGANVLTFGAGSRLTVL.

V and J are TRBV11-2 and TRBJ2-1, with 9 bases lining up with TRBD2. Germline V CDR1 and CDR2: SGHAT, FQNNGV. Trimming took 5 bases from V and 8 from J; bases not matched to a gene: 10. This CDR3 contains 15 residues. CDR3 bases: TGTGCCAGCAGCCAGCTTAGCGGGAGCAGGGATGAGCAGTTCTTC. This translates into CASSQLSGSRDEQFF.

The chain uses TRBV7-3 and TRBJ2-3, with 9 bases matching TRBD2. The CDR3 contains 14 residues. The germline V gene encodes CDR1 SGHTA and CDR2 FQGTGA. Losses at the gene ends were 6 bases for V and 1 base for J; bases not matched to a gene: 2. The CDR3 coding sequence is TGTGCCAGCAGACGGACTAGCGGCACAGATACGCAGTATTTT. As protein: CASRRTSGTDTQYF.

The V and J genes are TRBV10-1 and TRBJ1-1; D uncertain. From germline, CDR1 is WNHNN and CDR2 SYGVQD (reference sequence). This CDR3 comprises 14 residues. Trimming took 3 bases from V and 1 from J, leaving 9 bases between them. This CDR3 reads CASSDSGKNTEAFF. The CDR3 DNA reads as TGCGCCAGCAGTGATTCCGGGAAGAACACTGAAGCTTTCTTT.

Turning to this clone: At one boundary the junction diverges from the germline segment, which might be a read error. The chain is built from TRBV6-1 and TRBJ1-1; D gene unclear. The CDR3 sequence is 14 residues long. CDR1 and CDR2 (germline): MNHNS, SASEGT. CDR3 residues: CVSSTPKGVTEAFF. CDR3 in DNA: TGTGTCAGCAGTACCCCGAAAGGAGTGACTGAAGCTTTCTTT.

As for this clone: This sample also contains other DNA sequences that code for the same CDR3. The chain has TRBV7-9 and TRBJ2-5; D ambiguous. The CDR3 is 12 residues long. Germline loops: CDR1 SEHNR, CDR2 FQNEAQ (reference sequence). Trimming took off 0 bases at V and 5 bases at J, with 4 bases between the two ends. The CDR3 coding sequence is TGTGCCAGCAGCTTAGCAGGGGAGACCCAGTACTTC. Its translation: CASSLAGETQYF.

V usage is TRBV7-2 and J usage is TRBJ1-2; possibly TRBD1 for D (6 bases). The V gene lost 2 bases and the J gene lost 6 bases, with 19 bases spanning the gap. The length of the CDR3 is 16 residues. Germline V gives CDR1 SGHTA, CDR2 FQGNSA. This CDR3 reads CASSLTDRRGANGYTF. As DNA, the CDR3 is TGTGCCAGCAGCTTAACCGACAGGAGAGGGGCGAATGGCTACACCTTC. The whole variable domain, remainder taken from reference TRBV7-2 and TRBJ1-2, is GAGVSQSPSNKVTEKGKDVELRCDPISGHTALYWYRQSLGQGLEFLIYFQGNSAPDKSGLPSDRFSAERTGGSVSTLTIQRTQQEDSAVYLCASSLTDRRGANGYTFGSGTRLTVV.